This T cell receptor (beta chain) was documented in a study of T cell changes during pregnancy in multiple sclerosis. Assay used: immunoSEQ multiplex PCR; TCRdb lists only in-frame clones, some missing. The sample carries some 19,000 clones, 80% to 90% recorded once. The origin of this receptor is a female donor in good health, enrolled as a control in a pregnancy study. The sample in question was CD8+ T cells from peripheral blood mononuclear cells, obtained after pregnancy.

CDR3 sequence: CASSLAGALTYEQYF. The CDR3 DNA follows: TGTGCCAGCAGCTTAGCTGGAGCACTAACCTACGAGCAGTACTTC. The chain links TRBV7-9 to TRBJ2-7; no clear D. V lost 0 bases and J 2 bases, leaving 11 bases between the germline ends. The CDR3 is made up of 15 amino acids. Germline V gene data show CDR1 as SEHNR and CDR2 as FQNEAQ (reference sequence).